This T cell receptor (beta chain) came from a study of blood T cell repertoires in COVID-19. Study overall: The study drew acute and convalescent COVID-19 samples from the United States, Italy and Spain.

Clones were read by immunoSEQ multiplex PCR, and TCRdb kept only the in-frame ones, dropping some. The sample shows around 180,000 clones, about 86% of them seen only once. The CDR3 is made up of 15 amino acids. Germline values: CDR1 SGHRS, CDR2 YFSETQ. V was clipped by 3 bases and J by 2 bases; unmatched bases: 5. The sample consisted of peripheral blood. The rearrangement uses TRBV5-1 and TRBJ2-7, with 10 bases fitting TRBD2. The source is a man aged 65 to 85 with active or convalescent COVID-19. The CDR3, as DNA: TGCGCCAGCAGCTCGATGACTAGCGGGCCCTACGAGCAGTACTTC. The encoded protein is CASSSMTSGPYEQYF.